The 10 T cell receptor beta chains below all came from one sample that was sequenced in a study of blood T cell repertoires in COVID-19. Repertoires were generated with immunoSEQ multiplex PCR, while TCRdb's copy carries only in-frame clones and drops some. Among a few hundred thousand clones, about 88% were seen once, and the ten largest hold just under 3%. The sequencing sample was made of PBMCs or T cells enriched from blood (not recorded which). These receptor sequences come from a woman in her twenties or thirties who had recovered from COVID-19.

The CDR3 bases are TGTGCCAGCAGCCCCAAAGTTGCCGGGACAGACGGAAATTCACCCCTCCACTTT. This gives the protein CASSPKVAGTDGNSPLHF. This chain links TRBV4-2 with TRBJ1-6; 7 nucleotides align to TRBD1. The V segment lost 4 bases and the J segment 7 bases; nucleotides outside the gene matches: 16. Per germline, CDR1 LGHNA and CDR2 YNFKEQ. The CDR3 length is 18 residues.

The chain combines TRBV5-1 with TRBJ2-1, with TRBD2 matching 14 bases. Germline V gene lookup returns CDR1 SGHRS and CDR2 YFSETQ. V lost 4 bases to trimming and J lost 2 bases; unmatched junction nucleotides: 11. The CDR3 is made up of 19 amino acids. The CDR3 spells CASSLGVRGLAGAYNEQFF. In nucleotides, the CDR3 is TGCGCCAGCAGCCTTGGAGTACGGGGACTAGCGGGGGCCTACAATGAGCAGTTCTTC.

The rearrangement joins TRBV2 to TRBJ1-5, with TRBD1 matching over 9 bases. After removal of 6 bases from V and 5 bases from J, the junction contained 8 bases not matched to a gene. The CDR3 contains 15 residues. The germline V gene has CDR1 SNHLY and CDR2 FYNNEI. The CDR3 loop is CASRETGTGYQPQHF. The CDR3 coding sequence is TGTGCCAGCAGAGAGACCGGGACAGGGTATCAGCCCCAGCATTTT. Looking up the rest from reference TRBV2 and TRBJ1-5 gives the full variable domain: EPEVTQTPSHQVTQMGQEVILRCVPISNHLYFYWYRQILGQKVEFLVSFYNNEISEKSEIFDDQFSVERPDGSNFTLKIRSTKLEDSAMYFCASRETGTGYQPQHFGDGTRLSIL.

The table lists this clone with a few counts. V gene TRBV6-5 combines with J gene TRBJ2-1; 8 bases match TRBD2. With 6 bases clipped from V and 3 bases from J, the junction kept 1 base outside the gene matches. CDR1 and CDR2 from the germline V gene are MNHEY and SVGAGI. The CDR3 runs to 13 residues. The CDR3 DNA sequence: TGTGCCAGCAGGAGCGGGGGCTACAATGAGCAGTTCTTC. This translates into CASRSGGYNEQFF.

The chain recombines TRBV3-1 (or the pseudogene TRBV3-2) with TRBJ1-1, with D tentatively TRBD1 (6 bases). Per germline, CDR1 LGHDT and CDR2 YNNKEL (reference sequence). This CDR3 region has 18 residues. V dropped 2 bases and J dropped 0 bases, with 19 bases sitting between them. The DNA for the CDR3 is TGTGCCAGCAGCCAAATCCGGGGGGGGCTCGGAATGAACACTGAAGCTTTCTTT. This translates into CASSQIRGGLGMNTEAFF.

The rearrangement joins TRBV5-4 to TRBJ1-1; D is undetermined. Germline V lookup: CDR1 SGHNT, CDR2 YYREEE (reference sequence). V lost 1 base and J lost 3, with 7 bases in between. This CDR3 is 13 amino acids long. CDR3 bases: TGTGCCAGCAGCTTGAACAGATACACTGAAGCTTTCTTT. The encoded protein is CASSLNRYTEAFF.

This clone was detected only a few times. The chain recombines TRBV12-3 or TRBV12-4 with TRBJ2-3; D ambiguous. V was pared by 7 bases and J by 6 bases, with 8 bases between. The CDR3 is 11 residues long. The CDR3 reads CASTHSDTQYF. DNA of the CDR3: TGTGCCAGCACTCACTCGGATACGCAGTATTTT.

The V gene is TRBV4-1, the J gene TRBJ1-6; weak D call: TRBD1 (5 bases). The length of the CDR3 is 14 residues. Trimming took 3 bases from V and 8 from J, leaving 11 bases between them. Per the germline V gene, CDR1 is MGHRA and CDR2 is YSYEKL. The CDR3 DNA reads TGCGCCAGCAGCCAGGGGCCTAGTCATTCACCCCTCCACTTT. It encodes CASSQGPSHSPLHF.

CDR3 in DNA: TGTGCCAGCAGCGCGGGACAGAATCAGCCCCAGCATTTT. Protein product: CASSAGQNQPQHF. V and J are TRBV3-1 (or the pseudogene TRBV3-2) and TRBJ1-5, with 7 bases matching TRBD1. The germline V gene has CDR1 LGHDT and CDR2 YNNKEL (reference sequence). CDR3 length: 13 amino acids. Trimming removed 5 bases from V and 4 bases from J; junction bases left unmatched: 2.

This clone is a singleton in its sample. This chain joins TRBV23-1 and TRBJ2-2; 10 positions agree with TRBD1. TRBV23-1 is an open reading frame, and its role is uncertain. The CDR3 sequence is 18 residues long. V shed 0 bases and J 3 bases; nucleotides not matched to a gene: 7. CDR3 DNA sequence: TGCGCCAGCAGTCAATCGTTGACAGGGGGCCACTACACCGGGGAGCTGTTTTTT. It specifies CASSQSLTGGHYTGELFF.